The entry below describes one T cell receptor beta chain. The antigen is not known. CDR3 length: 17 amino acids. Trimming took 3 bases from V and 4 from J, leaving 19 bases between them. Per the germline V gene, CDR1 is SGDLS and CDR2 is YYNGEE. The data originate from a study of cytomegalovirus exposure and HLA in healthy donors. Looking at the study overall: In a previous analysis, around 110 million unique TCR beta sequences were found from 150 million to 200 million T cells. Study-level findings and limits: Data from an earlier analysis indicated that most TCR beta V segments were productive either about 87% or about 30% of the time. A later analysis showed HLA-associated TCR beta chains outstripping equally common others in clonal expansion.

60 Vbeta and 13 Jbeta primers were used in PCR. TCRdb's table, derived via immunoSEQ multiplex PCR, lists solely in-frame clones and lacks some. The sample consists of 70,000 to 85,000 clones, about 60% of them appearing once. V and J are TRBV9 and TRBJ1-4, with a possible D match to TRBD1 (6 bases). The sequence came from a man aged 25 to 45 in good health and CMV-seropositive. The specimen sequenced was PBMCs. CDR3 amino acids: CASSAWGGTGGNEKLFF. As DNA, the CDR3 is TGTGCCAGCAGCGCCTGGGGGGGCACAGGCGGTAATGAAAAACTGTTTTTT.